The present T cell receptor (beta chain) was sequenced within a study of cytomegalovirus exposure and HLA in healthy donors. The CDR3 loop spans 14 amino acids. The germline CDR1 and CDR2 sequences are SGHTA and FQGNSA. V was shortened by 3 bases and J by 3 bases, with 11 bases between the two germline ends. Profiling relied on immunoSEQ multiplex PCR, and the TCRdb table lists in-frame clones only, not all of them. In the table there are 85,000 to 120,000 clones, over 85% of which are singletons. The chain is built from TRBV7-2 and TRBJ2-5, with TRBD2 as a possible D gene (5 bases). The sample comprised PBMCs. The clonotype originates from a woman aged 18-29 years in good health and CMV-seronegative. Here the CDR3 DNA reads TGTGCCAGCAGCTTGTATTCCGGGGAAGAGACCCAGTACTTC. This encodes CASSLYSGEETQYF.